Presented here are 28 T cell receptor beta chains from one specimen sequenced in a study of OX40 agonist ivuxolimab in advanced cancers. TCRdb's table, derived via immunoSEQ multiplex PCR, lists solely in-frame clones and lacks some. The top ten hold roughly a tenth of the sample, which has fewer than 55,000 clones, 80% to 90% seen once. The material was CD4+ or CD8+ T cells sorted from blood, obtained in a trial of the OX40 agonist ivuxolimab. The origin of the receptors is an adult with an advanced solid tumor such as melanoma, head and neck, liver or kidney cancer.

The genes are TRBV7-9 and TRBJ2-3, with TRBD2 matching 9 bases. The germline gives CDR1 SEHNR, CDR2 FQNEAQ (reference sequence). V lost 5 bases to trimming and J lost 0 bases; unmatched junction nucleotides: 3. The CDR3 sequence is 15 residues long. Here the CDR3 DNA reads TGTGCCAGCAGCCTAGGACTAGCGAGCACAGATACGCAGTATTTT. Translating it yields CASSLGLASTDTQYF.

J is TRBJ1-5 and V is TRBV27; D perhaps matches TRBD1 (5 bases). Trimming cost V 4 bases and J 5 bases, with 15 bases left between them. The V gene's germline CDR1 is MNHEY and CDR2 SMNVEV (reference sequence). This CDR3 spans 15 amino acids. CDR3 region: CASSSLKGAHQPQHF. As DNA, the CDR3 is TGTGCCAGCAGTTCCCTCAAAGGGGCGCATCAGCCCCAGCATTTT.

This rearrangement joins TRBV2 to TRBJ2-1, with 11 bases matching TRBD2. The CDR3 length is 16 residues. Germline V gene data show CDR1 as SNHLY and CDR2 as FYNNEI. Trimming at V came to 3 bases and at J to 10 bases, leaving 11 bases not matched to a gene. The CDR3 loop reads CASSEKSSGGLREQFF. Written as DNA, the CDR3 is TGTGCCAGCAGTGAGAAGTCTAGCGGGGGGCTGAGGGAGCAGTTCTTC.

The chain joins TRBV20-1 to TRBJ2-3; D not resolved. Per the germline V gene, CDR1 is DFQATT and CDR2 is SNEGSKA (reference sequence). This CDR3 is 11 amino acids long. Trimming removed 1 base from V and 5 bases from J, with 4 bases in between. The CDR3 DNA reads TGCAGTGCTAGAGTATTAGATACGCAGTATTTT. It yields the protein CSARVLDTQYF.

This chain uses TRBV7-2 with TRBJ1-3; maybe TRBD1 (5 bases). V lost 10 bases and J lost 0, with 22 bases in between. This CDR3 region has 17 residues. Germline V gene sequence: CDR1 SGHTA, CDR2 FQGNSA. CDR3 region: CAKRNGTGIYSGNTIYF. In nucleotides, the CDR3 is TGTGCCAAGAGGAATGGGACGGGGATTTACTCTGGAAACACCATATATTTT.

The CDR3 sequence: CASEQGDDSYEQYF. The CDR3 DNA reads as TGCGCCAGCGAACAGGGGGACGACTCCTACGAGCAGTACTTC. This chain uses TRBV5-1 with TRBJ2-5; 8 positions match TRBD1. Judging by the DNA end, TRBJ2-7 fits better; the J call may be wrong. The CDR3 covers 14 residues. CDR1 is SGHRS and CDR2 is YFSETQ in the germline V gene.

The CDR3 DNA reads TGCGCCAGCAGAGACGGACAGGGGTTGAACAATGAGCAGTTCTTC. Its protein product is CASRDGQGLNNEQFF. V usage is TRBV5-1 and J usage is TRBJ2-1; 9 nucleotides align to TRBD1. Looked up from germline, CDR1 is SGHRS and CDR2 is YFSETQ. CDR3 length: 15 amino acids. V gave up 5 bases and J gave up 5 bases; unmatched junction bases: 8.

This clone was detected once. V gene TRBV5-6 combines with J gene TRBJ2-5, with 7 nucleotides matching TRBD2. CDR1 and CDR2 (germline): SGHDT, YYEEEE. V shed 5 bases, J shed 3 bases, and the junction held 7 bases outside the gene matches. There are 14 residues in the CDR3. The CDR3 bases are TGTGCCAGCAGTCAAGCGGGGCCTAAAGAGACCCAGTACTTC. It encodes CASSQAGPKETQYF.

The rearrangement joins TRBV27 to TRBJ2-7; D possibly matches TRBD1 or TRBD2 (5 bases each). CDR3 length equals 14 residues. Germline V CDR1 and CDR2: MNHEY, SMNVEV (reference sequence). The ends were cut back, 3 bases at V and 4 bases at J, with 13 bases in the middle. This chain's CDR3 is CASSFLGDRYEQYF. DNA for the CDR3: TGTGCCAGCAGTTTCTTGGGGGATCGGTACGAGCAGTACTTC.

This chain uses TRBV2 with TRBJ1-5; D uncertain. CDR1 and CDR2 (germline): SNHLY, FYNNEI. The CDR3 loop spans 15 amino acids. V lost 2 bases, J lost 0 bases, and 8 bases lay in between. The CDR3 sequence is CASSEFGNSNQPQHF. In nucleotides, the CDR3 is TGTGCCAGCAGTGAATTCGGAAATAGCAATCAGCCCCAGCATTTT. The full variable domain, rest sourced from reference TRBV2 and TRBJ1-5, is EPEVTQTPSHQVTQMGQEVILRCVPISNHLYFYWYRQILGQKVEFLVSFYNNEISEKSEIFDDQFSVERPDGSNFTLKIRSTKLEDSAMYFCASSEFGNSNQPQHFGDGTRLSIL.

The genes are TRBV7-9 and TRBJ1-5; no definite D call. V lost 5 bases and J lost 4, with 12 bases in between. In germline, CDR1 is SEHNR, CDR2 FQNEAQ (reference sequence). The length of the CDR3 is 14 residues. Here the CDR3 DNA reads TGTGCCAGCAGCCACCACAGAGAGAATCAGCCCCAGCATTTT. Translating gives CASSHHRENQPQHF.

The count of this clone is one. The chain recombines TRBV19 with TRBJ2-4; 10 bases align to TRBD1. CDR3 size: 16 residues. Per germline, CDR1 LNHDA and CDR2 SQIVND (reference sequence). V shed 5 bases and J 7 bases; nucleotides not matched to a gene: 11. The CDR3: CASSLPGGGQGNIQYF. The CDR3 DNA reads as TGTGCCAGTAGTCTCCCCGGAGGGGGACAGGGGAACATTCAGTACTTC.

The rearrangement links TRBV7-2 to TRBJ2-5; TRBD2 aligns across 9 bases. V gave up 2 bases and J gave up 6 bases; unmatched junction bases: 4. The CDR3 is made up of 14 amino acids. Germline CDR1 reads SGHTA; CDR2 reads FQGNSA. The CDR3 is CASSLNSGGQTQYF. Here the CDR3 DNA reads TGTGCCAGCAGCTTAAATAGCGGGGGACAGACCCAGTACTTC.

The DNA for the CDR3 is TGTGCCAGCCGCTGGGACAGCAGAGACACCGGGGAGCTGTTTTTT. It codes for CASRWDSRDTGELFF. This sequence joins TRBV27 and TRBJ2-2; TRBD1 matches at 7 bases. The CDR3 is 15 amino acids. V was pared by 8 bases and J by 3 bases, with 9 bases of the junction left unmatched. Germline V CDR1 and CDR2: MNHEY, SMNVEV (reference sequence).

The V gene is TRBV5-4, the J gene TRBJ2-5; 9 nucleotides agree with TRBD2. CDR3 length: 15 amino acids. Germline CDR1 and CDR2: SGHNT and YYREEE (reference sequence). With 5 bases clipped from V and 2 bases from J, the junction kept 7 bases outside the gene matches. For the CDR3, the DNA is TGTGCCAGCAGTTCGGGGACTAGCAGACAAGAGACCCAGTACTTC. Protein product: CASSSGTSRQETQYF.

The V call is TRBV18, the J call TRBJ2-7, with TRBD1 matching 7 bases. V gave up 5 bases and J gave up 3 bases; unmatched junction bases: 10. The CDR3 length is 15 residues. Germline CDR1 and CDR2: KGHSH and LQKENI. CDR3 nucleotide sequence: TGTGCCAGCTCAAGCCAACCGACAGGGTACTACGAGCAGTACTTC. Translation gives CASSSQPTGYYEQYF.

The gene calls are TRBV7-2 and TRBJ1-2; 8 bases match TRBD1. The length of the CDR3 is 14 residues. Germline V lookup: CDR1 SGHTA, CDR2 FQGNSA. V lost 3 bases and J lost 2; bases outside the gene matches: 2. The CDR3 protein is CASSLGQVNYGYTF. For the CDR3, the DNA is TGTGCCAGCAGCTTGGGACAGGTGAACTATGGCTACACCTTC.

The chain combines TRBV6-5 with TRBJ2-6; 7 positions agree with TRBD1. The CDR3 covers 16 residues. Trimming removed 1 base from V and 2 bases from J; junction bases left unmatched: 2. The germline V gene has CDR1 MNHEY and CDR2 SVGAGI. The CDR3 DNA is TGTGCCAGCAGTTACTGGACAGGTACTGGGGCCAACGTCCTGACTTTC. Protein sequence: CASSYWTGTGANVLTF.

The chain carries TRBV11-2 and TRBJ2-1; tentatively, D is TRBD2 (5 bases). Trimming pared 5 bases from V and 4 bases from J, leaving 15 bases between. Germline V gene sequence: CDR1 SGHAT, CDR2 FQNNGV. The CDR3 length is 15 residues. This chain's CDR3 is CASSPQVGSYNEQFF. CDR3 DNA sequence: TGTGCCAGCAGCCCCCAGGTGGGGAGTTACAATGAGCAGTTCTTC. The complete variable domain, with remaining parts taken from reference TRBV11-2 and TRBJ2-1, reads EAGVAQSPRYKIIEKRQSVAFWCNPISGHATLYWYQQILGQGPKLLIQFQNNGVVDDSQLPKDRFSAERLKGVDSTLKIQPAKLEDSAVYLCASSPQVGSYNEQFFGPGTRLTVL.

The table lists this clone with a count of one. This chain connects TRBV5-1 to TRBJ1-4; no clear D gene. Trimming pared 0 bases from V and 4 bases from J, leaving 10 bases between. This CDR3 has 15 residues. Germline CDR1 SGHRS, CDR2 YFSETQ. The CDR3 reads CASSLALGNNEKLFF. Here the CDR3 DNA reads TGCGCCAGCAGCTTGGCCTTGGGTAATAATGAAAAACTGTTTTTT.

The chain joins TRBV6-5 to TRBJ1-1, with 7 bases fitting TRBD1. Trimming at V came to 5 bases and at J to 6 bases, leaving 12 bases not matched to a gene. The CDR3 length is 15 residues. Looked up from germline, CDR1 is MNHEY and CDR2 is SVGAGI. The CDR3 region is CASSRQGGTGAEAFF. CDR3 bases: TGTGCCAGCAGTAGACAGGGAGGAACAGGCGCTGAAGCTTTCTTT.

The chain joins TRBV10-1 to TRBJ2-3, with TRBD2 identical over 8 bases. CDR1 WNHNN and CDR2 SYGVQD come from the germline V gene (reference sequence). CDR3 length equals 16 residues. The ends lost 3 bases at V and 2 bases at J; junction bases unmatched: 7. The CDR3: CASSDGLAGFTDTQYF. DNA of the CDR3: TGCGCCAGCAGTGATGGGCTAGCGGGCTTCACAGATACGCAGTATTTT.

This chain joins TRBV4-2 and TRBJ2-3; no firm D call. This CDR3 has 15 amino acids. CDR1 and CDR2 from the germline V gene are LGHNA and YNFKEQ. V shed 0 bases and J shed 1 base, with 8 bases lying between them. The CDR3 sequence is CASSQEQYGTDTQYF. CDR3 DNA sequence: TGTGCCAGCAGCCAAGAACAATATGGCACAGATACGCAGTATTTT.

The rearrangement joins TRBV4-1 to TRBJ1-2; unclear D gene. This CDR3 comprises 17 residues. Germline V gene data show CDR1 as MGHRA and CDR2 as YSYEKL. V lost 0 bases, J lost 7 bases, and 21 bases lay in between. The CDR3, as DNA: TGCGCCAGCAGCCAAGATATCTCGGTGGGTCCGGAGCGTGGCTACACCTTC. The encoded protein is CASSQDISVGPERGYTF.

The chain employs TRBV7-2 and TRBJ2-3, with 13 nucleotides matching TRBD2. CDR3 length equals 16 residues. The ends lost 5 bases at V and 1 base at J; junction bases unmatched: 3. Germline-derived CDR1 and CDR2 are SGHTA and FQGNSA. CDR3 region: CASSLGTSGGTDTQYF. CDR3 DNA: TGTGCCAGCAGCCTCGGGACTAGCGGGGGCACAGATACGCAGTATTTT.

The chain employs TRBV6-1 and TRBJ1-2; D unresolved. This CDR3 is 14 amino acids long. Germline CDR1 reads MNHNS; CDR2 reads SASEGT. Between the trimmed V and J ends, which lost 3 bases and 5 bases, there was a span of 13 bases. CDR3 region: CASSDERRSYGYTF. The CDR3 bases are TGTGCCAGCAGTGATGAACGGCGTAGTTATGGCTACACCTTC.

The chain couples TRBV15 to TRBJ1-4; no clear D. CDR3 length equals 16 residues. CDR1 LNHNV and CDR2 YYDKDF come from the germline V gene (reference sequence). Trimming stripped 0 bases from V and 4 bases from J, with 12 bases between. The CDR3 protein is CATSRDRAEVNEKLFF. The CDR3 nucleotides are TGTGCCACCAGCAGAGATCGGGCAGAGGTTAATGAAAAACTGTTTTTT. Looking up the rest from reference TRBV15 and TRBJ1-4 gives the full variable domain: DAMVIQNPRYQVTQFGKPVTLSCSQTLNHNVMYWYQQKSSQAPKLLFHYYDKDFNNEADTPDNFQSRRPNTSFCFLDIRSPGLGDTAMYLCATSRDRAEVNEKLFFGSGTQLSVL.

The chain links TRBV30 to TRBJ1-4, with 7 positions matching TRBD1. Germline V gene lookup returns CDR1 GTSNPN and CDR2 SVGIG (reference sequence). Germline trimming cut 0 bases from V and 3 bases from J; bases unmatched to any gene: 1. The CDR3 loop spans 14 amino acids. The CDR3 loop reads CAWSVDRANEKLFF. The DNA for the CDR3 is TGTGCCTGGAGTGTAGACAGGGCTAATGAAAAACTGTTTTTT. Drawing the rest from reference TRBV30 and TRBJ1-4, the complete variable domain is SQTIHQWPATLVQPVGSPLSLECTVEGTSNPNLYWYRQAAGRGLQLLFYSVGIGQISSEVPQNLSASRPQDRQFILSSKKLLLSDSGFYLCAWSVDRANEKLFFGSGTQLSVL.